This T cell receptor beta chain was captured in a study of T cell repertoires in cytomegalovirus infection. Study background: It was recently identified HLA-C-restricted and well-studied HLA-B-restricted CMV epitopes that the study used. Signatures in public TCR beta sequences pointed to both CMV infection and matching HLA type.

Regarding the study as a whole: CMV carriers having the relevant HLA were flagged by cumulative public TCR beta family frequency. In two of eight donors, the top clonotype was HLA-C-restricted CMV-specific.

The CDR3 contains 15 residues. Trimming removed 5 bases from V and 4 bases from J; junction bases left unmatched: 8. Germline V gene data show CDR1 as MDHEN and CDR2 as SYDVKM. TCRdb redid the calling of the reads with MiXCR, one entry per CDR3 protein. Here the sample spans approximately 730,000 distinct CDR3 sequences, roughly 36% being singletons. A note on this clonotype: Its specificity is not known.

The receptor's source is a human donor in good health (CMV status not recorded). Some clones in this sample may be carry-over from other donors' samples. Sequenced here: cultured PBMCs, sampled from culture after CMV antigen stimulation. J is TRBJ2-1 and V is TRBV28, with 7 bases matching TRBD1. CDR3 in DNA: TGTGCCAGCAGTCCCTCGGGACAGTATTACAATGAGCAGTTCTTC. It translates to CASSPSGQYYNEQFF.